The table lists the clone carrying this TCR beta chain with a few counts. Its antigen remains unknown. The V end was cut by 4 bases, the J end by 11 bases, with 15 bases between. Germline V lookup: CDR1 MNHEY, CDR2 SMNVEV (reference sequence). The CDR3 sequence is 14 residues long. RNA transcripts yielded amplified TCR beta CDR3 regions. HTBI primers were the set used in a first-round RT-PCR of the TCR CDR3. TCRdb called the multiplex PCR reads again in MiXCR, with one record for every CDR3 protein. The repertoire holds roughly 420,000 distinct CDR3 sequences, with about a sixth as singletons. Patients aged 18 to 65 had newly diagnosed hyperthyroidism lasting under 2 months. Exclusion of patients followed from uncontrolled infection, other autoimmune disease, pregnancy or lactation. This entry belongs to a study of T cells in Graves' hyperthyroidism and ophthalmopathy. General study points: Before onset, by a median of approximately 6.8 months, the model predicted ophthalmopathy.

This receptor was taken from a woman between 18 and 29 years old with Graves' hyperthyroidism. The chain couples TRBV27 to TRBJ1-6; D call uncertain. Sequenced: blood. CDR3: CASSSQADGTPLHF. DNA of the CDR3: TGTGCCAGCAGTTCCCAGGCTGACGGTACACCCCTCCACTTT.